The 32 T cell receptor beta chains below all came from one sample that was sequenced in a study of T cells after yellow fever vaccination. TCRdb re-derived calls from the 5' RACE reads in MiXCR, one entry per CDR3 protein. Of about 260,000 distinct CDR3 sequences listed, 5.2% are singletons. The input for sequencing was CD4+ T cells sorted from PBMCs, taken on the day of the yellow fever booster vaccination. The receptors were gathered from a man aged 18 to 30 who received the YFV17D yellow fever vaccine.

V and J are TRBV20-1 and TRBJ1-2; D remains ambiguous. The CDR3 sequence is 10 residues long. Germline CDR1 reads DFQATT; CDR2 reads SNEGSKA (reference sequence). The ends were cut back, 6 bases at V and 5 bases at J, with 7 bases in the middle. CDR3 nucleotides: TGCAGTGCGGCGGAGTATGGCTACACCTTC. Its translation: CSAAEYGYTF.

The chain recombines TRBV27 with TRBJ1-1, with 7 nucleotides matching TRBD1. The CDR3 spans 16 residues. CDR1 MNHEY and CDR2 SMNVEV come from the germline V gene (reference sequence). Germline trimming cut 4 bases from V and 5 bases from J; bases unmatched to any gene: 13. The CDR3 reads CASSYRPTGVRTEAFF. The CDR3 coding sequence is TGTGCCAGCAGTTACCGACCTACAGGGGTTCGAACTGAAGCTTTCTTT.

Ten or more counts support this clonotype. The V and J genes are TRBV3-1 and TRBJ2-5; weak D call: TRBD1 (6 bases). The CDR3 is 16 residues long. Per the germline V gene, CDR1 is LGHDT and CDR2 is YNNKEL (reference sequence). The V gene lost 5 bases and the J gene lost 1 base, with 17 bases spanning the gap. DNA of the CDR3: TGTGCCAGCAGCGCCCGGGGACACTCTCCCCAAGAGACCCAGTACTTC. It is translated as CASSARGHSPQETQYF.

This chain links TRBV5-1 with TRBJ1-5; D remains ambiguous. The CDR3 has 15 amino acids. Trimming took 0 bases from V and 2 from J, leaving 9 bases between them. Germline-derived CDR1 and CDR2 are SGHRS and YFSETQ. As DNA, the CDR3 is TGCGCCAGCAGCTTGGAGGGAGAGGGCAATCAGCCCCAGCATTTT. Protein sequence: CASSLEGEGNQPQHF.

Ten or more counts support this clonotype. V gene TRBV9 combines with J gene TRBJ2-1, with 12 positions matching TRBD2. The CDR3 spans 17 residues. Germline lookup yields CDR1 SGDLS and CDR2 YYNGEE. Trimming cost V 4 bases and J 4 bases; bases outside gene matches: 9. CDR3: CASSPEPGLAGYNEQFF. The DNA for the CDR3 is TGTGCCAGCAGCCCCGAGCCGGGACTAGCGGGTTACAATGAGCAGTTCTTC.

This clonotype was counted between two and nine times. The chain recombines TRBV20-1 with TRBJ2-3; 7 bases map to TRBD1. Germline assignment: CDR1 DFQATT and CDR2 SNEGSKA (reference sequence). CDR3 length: 14 amino acids. Trimming at V came to 3 bases and at J to 6 bases, leaving 9 bases not matched to a gene. CDR3 amino acids: CSARDTTGADTQYF. The CDR3 nucleotides are TGCAGTGCTAGGGATACCACAGGGGCGGATACGCAGTATTTT.

This clonotype was seen at least ten times. The CDR3 loop reads CAIQGHSGANVLTF. DNA for the CDR3: TGTGCCATCCAGGGCCACTCTGGGGCCAACGTCCTGACTTTC. The chain joins TRBV10-3 to TRBJ2-6, with a weak D call TRBD1 (5 bases). V gave up 8 bases and J gave up 0 bases, with 8 bases separating them. The CDR3 contains 14 residues. Germline V gene sequence: CDR1 ENHRY, CDR2 SYGVKD.

The chain is built from TRBV7-9 and TRBJ2-3; D unclear. V shed 5 bases and J shed 3 bases, with 9 bases lying between them. Germline V CDR1 and CDR2: SEHNR, FQNEAQ (reference sequence). The CDR3 is made up of 13 amino acids. In DNA form, the CDR3 reads TGTGCCAGCAGCCCGTGGTGGACAGATACGCAGTATTTT. Its protein product is CASSPWWTDTQYF.

This clonotype has just a few counts. The J gene is TRBJ2-5, the V gene TRBV5-1; TRBD2 might be the D (5 bases). Per the germline V gene, CDR1 is SGHRS and CDR2 is YFSETQ. Between the trimmed V and J ends, which lost 0 bases and 3 bases, there was a span of 9 bases. The CDR3 is 14 residues long. The CDR3 bases are TGCGCCAGCAGCTTGGCCGGGGTAAAAGAGACCCAGTACTTC. This sequence encodes CASSLAGVKETQYF.

The table lists this clonotype with many counts. This chain uses TRBV5-1 with TRBJ1-6; D not certain. The CDR3 runs to 15 residues. V lost 0 bases and J lost 6, with 10 bases in between. The germline CDR1 and CDR2 sequences are SGHRS and YFSETQ. As DNA, the CDR3 is TGCGCCAGCAGCTTGGAGGCGATAGGTAATTCACCCCTCCACTTT. It translates to CASSLEAIGNSPLHF.

This clonotype was seen ten or more times. The rearrangement uses TRBV28 and TRBJ2-2; D unclear. The germline V gene has CDR1 MDHEN and CDR2 SYDVKM. CDR3 size: 12 residues. Trimming took 1 base from V and 7 from J, leaving 4 bases between them. CDR3 in amino acids: CASSLLFGELFF. CDR3 coding DNA: TGTGCCAGCAGTTTATTGTTCGGGGAGCTGTTTTTT.

This clonotype was counted ten times or more. The genes are TRBV7-2 and TRBJ1-5, with D uncertain. The germline V and J ends were trimmed by 3 bases and 4 bases, with 10 bases remaining between them. The CDR3 runs 14 residues. In germline, CDR1 is SGHTA, CDR2 FQGNSA. The chain's CDR3 is CASSFGRTNQPQHF. The DNA of the CDR3 is TGTGCCAGCAGCTTCGGGCGTACTAATCAGCCCCAGCATTTT.

This chain connects TRBV7-9 to TRBJ1-1; tentatively, D is TRBD1 (5 bases). CDR1 is SEHNR and CDR2 is FQNEAQ in the germline V gene (reference sequence). The CDR3 sequence is 15 residues long. The germline V and J ends were trimmed by 5 bases and 7 bases, with 20 bases remaining between them. Here the CDR3 DNA reads TGTGCCAGCAGCCCCGGTAGGGGAGGATCGGGTGAAGCTTTCTTT. It codes for CASSPGRGGSGEAFF.

The sample holds many counts of this clonotype. The chain recombines TRBV5-4 with TRBJ2-1; no reliable D call. The CDR3 has 13 amino acids. The germline V gene has CDR1 SGHNT and CDR2 YYREEE (reference sequence). V was trimmed by 5 bases and J by 5 bases, leaving 11 bases between them. The CDR3 loop reads CASRLRVDNEQFF. In DNA, the CDR3 is TGTGCCAGCAGGCTCCGAGTCGACAATGAGCAGTTCTTC.

A few counts support this clonotype. The chain has TRBV4-1 and TRBJ1-4; no firm D call. Germline V gene lookup returns CDR1 MGHRA and CDR2 YSYEKL. Trimming shortened V by 0 bases and J by 8 bases, and 7 bases separated the two germline ends. The CDR3 has 13 amino acids. The CDR3 is CASSQDPREKLFF. Written as DNA, the CDR3 is TGCGCCAGCAGCCAAGATCCCAGAGAAAAACTGTTTTTT.

This clonotype was found a few times. The J gene is TRBJ1-5, the V gene TRBV7-8; 8 nucleotides line up with TRBD1. V dropped 0 bases and J dropped 7; count of bases not matched to a gene: 8. Per germline, CDR1 SGHVS and CDR2 FQNEAQ. CDR3 length: 16 amino acids. In nucleotides, the CDR3 is TGTGCCAGCAGCTTAGCCCTTCAGGGGGCCTGGCAGCCCCAGCATTTT. Translated: CASSLALQGAWQPQHF. Full variable domain (rest looked up from reference TRBV7-8 and TRBJ1-5): GAGVSQSPRYKVAKRGQDVALRCDPISGHVSLFWYQQALGQGPEFLTYFQNEAQLDKSGLPSDRFFAERPEGSVSTLKIQRTQQEDSAVYLCASSLALQGAWQPQHFGDGTRLSIL.

This clonotype has at least ten counts. The J gene is TRBJ2-5, the V gene TRBV28, with TRBD1 identical over 8 bases. CDR1 and CDR2 from the germline V gene are MDHEN and SYDVKM. The CDR3 loop spans 14 amino acids. After removal of 6 bases from V and 4 bases from J, the junction contained 7 bases not matched to a gene. CDR3 region: CASSQTGARETQYF. As DNA, the CDR3 is TGTGCCAGCAGCCAGACAGGGGCTAGAGAGACCCAGTACTTC.

This clonotype was counted ten times or more. The CDR3 sequence is CSAGRGVINIQYF. Written as DNA, the CDR3 is TGCAGTGCTGGGAGGGGCGTAATAAACATTCAGTACTTC. The genes are TRBV20-1 and TRBJ2-4; 7 bases map to TRBD2. The junction had 7 bases not matched to a gene; V was cut back by 5 bases and J by 6 bases. Germline V gives CDR1 DFQATT, CDR2 SNEGSKA (reference sequence). The CDR3 loop spans 13 amino acids.

Only a few counts were recorded for this clonotype. The V and J genes are TRBV4-1 and TRBJ1-4; weak D call: TRBD1 (6 bases). This CDR3 comprises 16 residues. CDR1 MGHRA and CDR2 YSYEKL come from the germline V gene. V lost 2 bases and J 8 bases, leaving 18 bases between the germline ends. The CDR3 region is CASSQMRQGKKEKLFF. Here the CDR3 DNA reads TGCGCCAGCAGCCAAATGCGTCAGGGGAAGAAAGAAAAACTGTTTTTT.

This clonotype has ten or more counts. The chain combines TRBV7-9 with TRBJ2-3; D not certain. Trimming pared 5 bases from V and 2 bases from J, leaving 5 bases between. The V gene's germline CDR1 is SEHNR and CDR2 FQNEAQ (reference sequence). CDR3 length equals 12 residues. The CDR3 nucleotides are TGTGCCAGCAGCGAAGTCACAGATACGCAGTATTTT. This sequence encodes CASSEVTDTQYF.

The chain combines TRBV14 with TRBJ2-3, with TRBD1 matching over 8 bases. Germline V gene data show CDR1 as SGHDN and CDR2 as FVKESK. The ends lost 0 bases at V and 4 bases at J; junction bases unmatched: 3. The CDR3 sequence is 15 residues long. CDR3 sequence reads: CASSQDEQGADTQYF. The CDR3 DNA reads as TGTGCCAGCAGCCAAGATGAACAGGGGGCAGATACGCAGTATTTT.

This clonotype was seen at least ten times. The genes are TRBV7-3 and TRBJ2-6; D gene uncertain. Germline loops: CDR1 SGHTA, CDR2 FQGTGA. Deletions cut 6 bases from V and 2 bases from J, with 2 bases between. The CDR3 length is 12 residues. CDR3 sequence (DNA): TGTGCCAGCAGTCCTGGGGCCAACGTCCTGACTTTC. This sequence encodes CASSPGANVLTF.

This clonotype was seen repeatedly, ten times or more. The gene calls are TRBV5-1 and TRBJ2-1; unclear D gene. The germline gives CDR1 SGHRS, CDR2 YFSETQ. This CDR3 region has 14 residues. V lost 0 bases and J lost 2, with 6 bases in between. The CDR3 DNA reads TGCGCCAGCAGCTTGGGTCGCCCCTACAATGAGCAGTTCTTC. Translated: CASSLGRPYNEQFF.

J is TRBJ1-1 and V is TRBV7-2, with D uncertain. V was trimmed by 2 bases and J by 4 bases, leaving 11 bases between them. From germline, CDR1 is SGHTA and CDR2 FQGNSA. The CDR3 runs to 14 residues. The CDR3 DNA sequence: TGTGCCAGCAGCTTAACGAGGTGGAGCACTGAAGCTTTCTTT. It yields the protein CASSLTRWSTEAFF.

This clonotype was observed a handful of times. The genes are TRBV6-1 and TRBJ2-2, with D possibly TRBD1 on 5 matching bases. The germline gives CDR1 MNHNS, CDR2 SASEGT. The CDR3 totals 12 residues. V lost 8 bases to trimming and J lost 6 bases, with 10 bases between them. The DNA for the CDR3 is TGTGCCAGCGGGGCGTGGTCCGGGGAGCTGTTTTTT. As protein: CASGAWSGELFF.

V gene TRBV6-4 combines with J gene TRBJ2-1, with 9 positions matching TRBD2. The CDR3 runs to 16 residues. V lost 6 bases, J lost 6 bases, and 12 bases stayed unmatched. The germline CDR1 and CDR2 sequences are MRHNA and SNTAGT. The CDR3 sequence is CASSDHAGGGINEQFF. CDR3 nucleotides: TGTGCCAGCAGCGACCATGCGGGGGGGGGAATCAATGAGCAGTTCTTC.

This chain joins TRBV29-1 and TRBJ2-3; the match to TRBD2 covers 11 bases. Germline CDR1 is SQVTM and CDR2 is ANQGSEA. The V segment lost 6 bases and the J segment 2 bases; nucleotides outside the gene matches: 10. The CDR3 length is 16 residues. CDR3 in amino acids: CSVGKRLAGTTDTQYF. In nucleotides, the CDR3 is TGCAGCGTCGGAAAAAGACTAGCGGGGACCACAGATACGCAGTATTTT.

This clonotype was counted between two and nine times. The rearrangement uses TRBV4-1 and TRBJ1-6; 8 bases are a match to TRBD1. Germline V gene lookup returns CDR1 MGHRA and CDR2 YSYEKL. V gave up 4 bases and J gave up 7 bases; unmatched junction bases: 12. This CDR3 comprises 17 residues. The chain's CDR3 is CASSRLQGGGGNSPLHF. CDR3 nucleotides: TGCGCCAGCAGCCGCCTACAGGGGGGAGGAGGCAATTCACCCCTCCACTTT.

The V call is TRBV2, the J call TRBJ2-3, with D perhaps given as TRBD1 or TRBD2 (5 bases each). The V and J ends lost 6 bases and 0 bases respectively, with 13 bases between them. From germline, CDR1 is SNHLY and CDR2 FYNNEI. The CDR3 is 15 residues long. CDR3 coding DNA: TGTGCCAGCAGAGTACTGGGACCAAGCACAGATACGCAGTATTTT. This encodes CASRVLGPSTDTQYF.

This rearrangement joins TRBV20-1 to TRBJ1-1, with 8 bases lining up with TRBD1. Per the germline V gene, CDR1 is DFQATT and CDR2 is SNEGSKA (reference sequence). The CDR3 runs to 16 residues. V trimming: 0 bases; J trimming: 10 bases; junction bases outside the gene matches: 16. The CDR3 DNA follows: TGCAGTGCTAGAGATCGGGTAACAGGGGGTTCTCTGAGAGCTTTCTTT. Encoded protein: CSARDRVTGGSLRAFF.

This sequence joins TRBV27 and TRBJ1-2; D is ambiguous. Between the trimmed V and J ends, which lost 2 bases and 4 bases, there was a span of 8 bases. The CDR3 runs to 13 residues. CDR1 is MNHEY, CDR2 SMNVEV, per germline (reference sequence). CDR3 region: CASSLNPLYGYTF. CDR3 DNA: TGTGCCAGCAGTTTAAACCCCCTCTATGGCTACACCTTC.

This clonotype came up many times. The V and J genes are TRBV7-9 and TRBJ1-1, with D maybe TRBD1 (6 bases). Germline-derived CDR1 and CDR2 are SEHNR and FQNEAQ (reference sequence). The CDR3 spans 12 residues. Between the trimmed V and J ends, which lost 2 bases and 11 bases, there was a span of 12 bases. In DNA, the CDR3 is TGTGCCAGCAGCTTACCCCGGGGGCGGGCTTTCTTT. Encoded protein: CASSLPRGRAFF.